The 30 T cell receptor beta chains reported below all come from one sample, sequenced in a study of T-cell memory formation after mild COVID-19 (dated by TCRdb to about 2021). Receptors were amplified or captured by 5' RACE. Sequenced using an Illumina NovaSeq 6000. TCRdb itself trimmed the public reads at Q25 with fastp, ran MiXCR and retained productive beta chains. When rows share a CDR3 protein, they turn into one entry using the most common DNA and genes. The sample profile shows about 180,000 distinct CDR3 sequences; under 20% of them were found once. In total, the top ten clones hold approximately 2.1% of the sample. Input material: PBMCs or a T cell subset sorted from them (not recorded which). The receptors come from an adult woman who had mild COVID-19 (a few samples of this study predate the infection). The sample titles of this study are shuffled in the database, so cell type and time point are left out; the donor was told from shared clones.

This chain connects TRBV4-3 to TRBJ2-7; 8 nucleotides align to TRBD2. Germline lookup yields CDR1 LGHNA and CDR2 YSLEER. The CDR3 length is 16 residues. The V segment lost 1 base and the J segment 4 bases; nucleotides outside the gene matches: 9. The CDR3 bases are TGCGCCAGCAGCCAAGGCAGCCAGCGGGGGAGTTACGAGCAGTACTTC. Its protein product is CASSQGSQRGSYEQYF.

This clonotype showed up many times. The CDR3, as DNA: TGTGCCAGCAGCCTACGCCCTCCGGGACAGGGGACCTACGAGCAGTACTTC. It codes for CASSLRPPGQGTYEQYF. This rearrangement joins TRBV5-5 to TRBJ2-7; 10 nucleotides agree with TRBD1. J lost 2 bases, V lost 4 bases, and 12 bases had no gene match. Per germline, CDR1 SGHKS and CDR2 YYEKEE (reference sequence). The CDR3 extends over 17 amino acids.

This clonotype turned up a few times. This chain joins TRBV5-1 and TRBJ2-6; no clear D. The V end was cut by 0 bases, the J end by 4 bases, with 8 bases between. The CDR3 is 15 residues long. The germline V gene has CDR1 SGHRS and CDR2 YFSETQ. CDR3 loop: CASSLGSGGANVLTF. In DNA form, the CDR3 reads TGCGCCAGCAGCTTGGGCTCCGGCGGGGCCAACGTCCTGACTTTC. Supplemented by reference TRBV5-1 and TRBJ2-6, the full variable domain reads KAGVTQTPRYLIKTRGQQVTLSCSPISGHRSVSWYQQTPGQGLQFLFEYFSETQRNKGNFPGRFSGRQFSNSRSEMNVSTLELGDSALYLCASSLGSGGANVLTFGAGSRLTVL.

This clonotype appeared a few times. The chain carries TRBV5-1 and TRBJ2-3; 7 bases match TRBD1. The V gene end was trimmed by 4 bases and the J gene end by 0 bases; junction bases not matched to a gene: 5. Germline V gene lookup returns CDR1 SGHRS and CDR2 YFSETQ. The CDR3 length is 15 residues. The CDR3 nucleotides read TGCGCCAGCAGCCTGAGGGGGCACAGCACAGATACGCAGTATTTT. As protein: CASSLRGHSTDTQYF.

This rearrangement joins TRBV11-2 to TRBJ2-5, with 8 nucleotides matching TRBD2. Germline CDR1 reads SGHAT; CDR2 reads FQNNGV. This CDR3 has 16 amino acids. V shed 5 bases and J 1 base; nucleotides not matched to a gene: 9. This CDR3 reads CASSRGGPMSQETQYF. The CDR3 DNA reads TGTGCCAGCAGCCGCGGGGGGCCGATGAGCCAAGAGACCCAGTACTTC.

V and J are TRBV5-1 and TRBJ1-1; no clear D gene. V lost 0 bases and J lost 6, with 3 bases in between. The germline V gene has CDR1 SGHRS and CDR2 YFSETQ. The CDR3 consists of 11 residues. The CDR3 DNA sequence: TGCGCCAGCAGCTTGGGGGCTGAAGCTTTCTTT. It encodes CASSLGAEAFF.

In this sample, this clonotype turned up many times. The CDR3 nucleotides are TGTGCCAGCAGTTTCTCCGGGACTAATGAAAAACTGTTTTTT. Residues: CASSFSGTNEKLFF. The chain carries TRBV27 and TRBJ1-4; D gene ambiguous. The CDR3 runs to 14 residues. V gave up 3 bases and J gave up 2 bases, with 7 bases separating them. Looked up from germline, CDR1 is MNHEY and CDR2 is SMNVEV (reference sequence).

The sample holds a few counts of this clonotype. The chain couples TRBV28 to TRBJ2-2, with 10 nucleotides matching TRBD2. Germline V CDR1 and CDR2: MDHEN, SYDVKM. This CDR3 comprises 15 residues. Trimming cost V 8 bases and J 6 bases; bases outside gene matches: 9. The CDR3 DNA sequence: TGTGCCAGCCGGATAGCGGGGGGACGGGCCGGGGAGCTGTTTTTT. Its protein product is CASRIAGGRAGELFF.

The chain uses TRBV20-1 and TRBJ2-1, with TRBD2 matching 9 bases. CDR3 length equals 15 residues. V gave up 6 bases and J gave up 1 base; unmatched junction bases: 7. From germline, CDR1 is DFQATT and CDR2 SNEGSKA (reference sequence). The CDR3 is CSAIRSGSSYNEQFF. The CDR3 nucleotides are TGCAGTGCAATCCGTAGCGGGAGTTCCTACAATGAGCAGTTCTTC.

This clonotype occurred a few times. The CDR3 loop is CASGGIAKNIQYF. DNA of the CDR3: TGTGCCAGCGGGGGGATAGCCAAAAACATTCAGTACTTC. This chain links TRBV2 with TRBJ2-4; D may be TRBD2 (6 bases). The CDR3 contains 13 residues. The germline V and J ends were trimmed by 8 bases and 0 bases, with 8 bases remaining between them. In germline, CDR1 is SNHLY, CDR2 FYNNEI.

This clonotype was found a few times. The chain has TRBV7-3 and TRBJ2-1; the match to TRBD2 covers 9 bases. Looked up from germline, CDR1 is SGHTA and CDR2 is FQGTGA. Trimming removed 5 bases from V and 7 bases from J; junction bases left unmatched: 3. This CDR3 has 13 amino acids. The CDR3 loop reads CASSLAGRNEQFF. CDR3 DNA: TGTGCCAGCAGCCTAGCGGGAAGGAATGAGCAGTTCTTC.

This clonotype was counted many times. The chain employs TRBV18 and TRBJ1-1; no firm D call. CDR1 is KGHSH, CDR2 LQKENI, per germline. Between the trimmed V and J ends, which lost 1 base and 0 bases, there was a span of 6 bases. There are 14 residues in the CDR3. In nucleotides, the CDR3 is TGTGCCAGCTCACCACAGAGCATGAACACTGAAGCTTTCTTT. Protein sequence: CASSPQSMNTEAFF.

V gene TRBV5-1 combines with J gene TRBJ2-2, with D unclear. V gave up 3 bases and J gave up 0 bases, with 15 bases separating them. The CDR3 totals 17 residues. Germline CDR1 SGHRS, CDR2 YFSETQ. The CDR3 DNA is TGCGCCAGCAGCTCGTTCTTCAGGACCTCGAACACCGGGGAGCTGTTTTTT. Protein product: CASSSFFRTSNTGELFF. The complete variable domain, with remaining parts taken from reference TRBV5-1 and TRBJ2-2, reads KAGVTQTPRYLIKTRGQQVTLSCSPISGHRSVSWYQQTPGQGLQFLFEYFSETQRNKGNFPGRFSGRQFSNSRSEMNVSTLELGDSALYLCASSSFFRTSNTGELFFGEGSRLTVL.

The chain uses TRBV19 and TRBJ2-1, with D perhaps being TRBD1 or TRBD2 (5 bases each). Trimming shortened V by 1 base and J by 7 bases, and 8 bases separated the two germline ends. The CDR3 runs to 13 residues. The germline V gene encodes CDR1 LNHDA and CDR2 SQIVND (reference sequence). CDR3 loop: CASSIAGRNEQFF. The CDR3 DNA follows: TGTGCCAGTAGTATAGCGGGGCGGAATGAGCAGTTCTTC. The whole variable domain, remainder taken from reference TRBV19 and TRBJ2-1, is DGGITQSPKYLFRKEGQNVTLSCEQNLNHDAMYWYRQDPGQGLRLIYYSQIVNDFQKGDIAEGYSVSREKKESFPLTVTSAQKNPTAFYLCASSIAGRNEQFFGPGTRLTVL.

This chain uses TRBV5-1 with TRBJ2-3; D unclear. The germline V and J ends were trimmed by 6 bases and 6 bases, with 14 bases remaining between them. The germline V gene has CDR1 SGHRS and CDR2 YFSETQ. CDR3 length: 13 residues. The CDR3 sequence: CASTPGPKDTQYF. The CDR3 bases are TGCGCCAGCACCCCGGGCCCTAAGGATACGCAGTATTTT.

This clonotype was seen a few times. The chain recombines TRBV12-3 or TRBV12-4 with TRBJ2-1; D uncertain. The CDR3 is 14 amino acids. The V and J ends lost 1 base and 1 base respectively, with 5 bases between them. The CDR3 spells CASSLEVSYNEQFF. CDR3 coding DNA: TGTGCCAGCAGTTTAGAAGTGTCCTACAATGAGCAGTTCTTC.

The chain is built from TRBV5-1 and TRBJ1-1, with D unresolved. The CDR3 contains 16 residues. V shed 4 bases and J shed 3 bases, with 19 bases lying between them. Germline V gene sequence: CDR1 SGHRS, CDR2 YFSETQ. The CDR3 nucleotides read TGCGCCAGCAGCCTACTCGGGCTCACAGATTACACTGAAGCTTTCTTT. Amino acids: CASSLLGLTDYTEAFF.

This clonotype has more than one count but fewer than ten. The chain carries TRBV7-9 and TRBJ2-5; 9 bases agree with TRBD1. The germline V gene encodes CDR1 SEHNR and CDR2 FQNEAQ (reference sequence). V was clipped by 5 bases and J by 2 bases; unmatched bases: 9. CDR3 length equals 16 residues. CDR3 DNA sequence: TGTGCCAGCAGCCATCCGGGACAGGGCAAACAAGAGACCCAGTACTTC. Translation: CASSHPGQGKQETQYF.

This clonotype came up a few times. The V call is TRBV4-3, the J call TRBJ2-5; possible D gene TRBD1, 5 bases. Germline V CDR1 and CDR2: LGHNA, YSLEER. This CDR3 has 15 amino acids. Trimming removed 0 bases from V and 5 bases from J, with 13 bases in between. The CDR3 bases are TGCGCCAGCAGCCAAGATCAACAGGTGTGGGAGACCCAGTACTTC. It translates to CASSQDQQVWETQYF.

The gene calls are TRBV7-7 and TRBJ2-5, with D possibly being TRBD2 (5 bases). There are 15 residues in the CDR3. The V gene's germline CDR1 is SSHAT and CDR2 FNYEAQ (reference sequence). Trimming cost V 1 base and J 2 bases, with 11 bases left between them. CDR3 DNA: TGTGCCAGCAGCTTAGGGCGGGTTATTCAAGAGACCCAGTACTTC. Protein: CASSLGRVIQETQYF.

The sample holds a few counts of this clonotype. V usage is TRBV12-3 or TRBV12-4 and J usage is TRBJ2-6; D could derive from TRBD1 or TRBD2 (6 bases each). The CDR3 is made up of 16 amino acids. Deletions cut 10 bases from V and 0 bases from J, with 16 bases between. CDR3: CATQTGAGSGANVLTF. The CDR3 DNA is TGTGCCACCCAAACGGGGGCCGGCTCTGGGGCCAACGTCCTGACTTTC.

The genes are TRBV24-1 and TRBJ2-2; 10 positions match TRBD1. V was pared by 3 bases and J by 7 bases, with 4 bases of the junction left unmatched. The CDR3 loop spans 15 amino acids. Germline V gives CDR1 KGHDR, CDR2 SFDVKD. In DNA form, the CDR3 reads TGTGCCACCAGTGATCCGGGACAGGGGAACGGGGAGCTGTTTTTT. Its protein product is CATSDPGQGNGELFF.

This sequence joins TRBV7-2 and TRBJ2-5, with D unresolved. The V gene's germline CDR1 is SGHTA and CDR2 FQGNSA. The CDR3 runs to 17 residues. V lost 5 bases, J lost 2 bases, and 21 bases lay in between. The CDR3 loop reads CASSLMRRSPRQETQYF. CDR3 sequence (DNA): TGTGCCAGCAGCCTGATGCGGCGGTCACCCCGTCAAGAGACCCAGTACTTC.

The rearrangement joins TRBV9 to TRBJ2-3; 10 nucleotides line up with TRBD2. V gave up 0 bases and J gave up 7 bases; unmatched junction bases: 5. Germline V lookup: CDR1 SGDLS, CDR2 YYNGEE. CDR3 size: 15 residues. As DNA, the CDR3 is TGTGCCAGCAGCGTAGAAGCGGGGGGGCCGCATACGCAGTATTTT. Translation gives CASSVEAGGPHTQYF.

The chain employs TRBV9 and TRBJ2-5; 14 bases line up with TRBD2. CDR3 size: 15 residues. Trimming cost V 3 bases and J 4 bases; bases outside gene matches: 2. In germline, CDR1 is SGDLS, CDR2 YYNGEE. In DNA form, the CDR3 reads TGTGCCAGCAGCGGGACTAGCGGGAGGTTAGAGACCCAGTACTTC. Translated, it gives CASSGTSGRLETQYF. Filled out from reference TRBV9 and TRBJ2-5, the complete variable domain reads DSGVTQTPKHLITATGQRVTLRCSPRSGDLSVYWYQQSLDQGLQFLIQYYNGEERAKGNILERFSAQQFPDLHSELNLSSLELGDSALYFCASSGTSGRLETQYFGPGTRLLVL.

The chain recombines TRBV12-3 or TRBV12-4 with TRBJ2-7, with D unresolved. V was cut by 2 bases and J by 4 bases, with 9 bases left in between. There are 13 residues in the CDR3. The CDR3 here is CASSLFPSYEQYF. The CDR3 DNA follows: TGTGCCAGCAGTTTATTCCCGTCGTACGAGCAGTACTTC.

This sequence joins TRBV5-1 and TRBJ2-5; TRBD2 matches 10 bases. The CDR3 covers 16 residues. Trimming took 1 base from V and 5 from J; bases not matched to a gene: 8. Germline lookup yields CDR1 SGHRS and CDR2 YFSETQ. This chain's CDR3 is CASSLTSGDPTETQYF. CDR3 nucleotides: TGCGCCAGCAGCTTGACTAGCGGGGACCCAACGGAGACCCAGTACTTC.

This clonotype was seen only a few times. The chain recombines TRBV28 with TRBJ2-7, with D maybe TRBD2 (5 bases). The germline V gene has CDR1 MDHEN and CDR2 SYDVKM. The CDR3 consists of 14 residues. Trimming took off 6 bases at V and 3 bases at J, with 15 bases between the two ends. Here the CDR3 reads CASSEDAGNYEQYF. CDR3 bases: TGTGCCAGCAGCGAGGATGCGGGTAACTACGAGCAGTACTTC.

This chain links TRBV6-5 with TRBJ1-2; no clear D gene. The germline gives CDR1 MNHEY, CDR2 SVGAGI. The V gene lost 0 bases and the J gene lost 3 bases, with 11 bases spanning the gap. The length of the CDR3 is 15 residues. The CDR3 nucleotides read TGTGCCAGCAGTTACTCGGTGGGCCGTGACTATGGCTACACCTTC. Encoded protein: CASSYSVGRDYGYTF.

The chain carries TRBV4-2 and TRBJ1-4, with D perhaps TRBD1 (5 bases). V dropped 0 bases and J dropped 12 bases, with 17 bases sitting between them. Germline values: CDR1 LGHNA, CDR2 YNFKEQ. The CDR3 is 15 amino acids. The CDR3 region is CASSQETGRPGELFF. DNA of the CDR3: TGTGCCAGCAGCCAAGAAACGGGACGTCCGGGGGAACTGTTTTTT.